This T cell receptor (beta chain) was documented in a study of siplizumab effects on memory and regulatory T cells. It was about 10^5 TCR templates that were assayed per sample. Profiling relied on immunoSEQ multiplex PCR, and the TCRdb table lists in-frame clones only, not all of them. The top ten clones hold 1% to 1.5% of a sample with about 100,000 clones, around 93% of them seen once. Notes on this clone: Its antigen is currently unknown.

Study-wide findings and caveats: The study did not confirm that proliferating Tregs from siplizumab cultures were suppressive. Siplizumab produced a significant drop in alloreactive sequences attributable to unstimulated CD4+ memory cells.

V lost 2 bases and J 4 bases, leaving 9 bases between the germline ends. In germline, CDR1 is SGHRS, CDR2 YFSETQ. This CDR3 region has 13 residues. This TCR derives from a human donor in good health. Sequencing was carried out using non-Treg CD4+ T cells sorted from blood. The chain recombines TRBV5-1 with TRBJ2-5; D not resolved. This chain's CDR3 is CASSFGVRETQYF. The CDR3 region has the DNA TGCGCCAGCAGCTTTGGAGTAAGAGAGACCCAGTACTTC. Complete variable domain (other parts from reference TRBV5-1 and TRBJ2-5): KAGVTQTPRYLIKTRGQQVTLSCSPISGHRSVSWYQQTPGQGLQFLFEYFSETQRNKGNFPGRFSGRQFSNSRSEMNVSTLELGDSALYLCASSFGVRETQYFGPGTRLLVL.